This TCR beta chain appears in the sequencing data of a study of cytomegalovirus exposure and HLA in healthy donors. Study at large: Earlier results showed almost 120 million unique TCR beta sequences derived from approximately 180 million T cells. The study, taken as a whole, reports: Equally common other TCR beta chains were less clonally expanded than HLA-associated ones, a later analysis found. Sequencing likely generated an artifact that appeared as a cluster of highly shared sequence variants. In a later analysis, DRB1 alleles had the most associated TCRs; HLA-C alleles the fewest.

The PCR contained 60 Vbeta and 13 Jbeta primers. Repertoires were generated with immunoSEQ multiplex PCR, while TCRdb's copy carries only in-frame clones and drops some. The table records over 120,000 clones, 82% of them present only once. V was clipped by 1 base and J by 1 base, with 10 bases between them. This CDR3 comprises 15 residues. Germline CDR1 reads SGHTA; CDR2 reads FQGNSA. Turning to this clone: What it recognizes is unknown.

V and J are TRBV7-2 and TRBJ1-1; maybe TRBD1 (5 bases). The source of this sequence is a woman between 55 and 75 years old in good health and CMV-seropositive. The material sequenced was PBMCs. In DNA, the CDR3 is TGTGCCAGCAGCTTAGTGGGCAGGGCGAACACTGAAGCTTTCTTT. Protein product: CASSLVGRANTEAFF.